Below are 27 T cell receptor beta chains sequenced from a single sample in a study of T cells after yellow fever vaccination. TCRdb used MiXCR to reprocess the 5' RACE reads, holding one entry per CDR3 protein. The sample includes 200,000 to 300,000 distinct CDR3 sequences, approximately 6.7% of them seen just once. Here the sequenced sample was CD4+ T cells sorted from PBMCs, taken on the day of the yellow fever booster vaccination. All receptors derive from a man aged 25 to 40 who received the YFV17D yellow fever vaccine.

This clonotype occurred a few times. The genes are TRBV18 and TRBJ2-1, with 8 bases identical to TRBD1. J lost 7 bases, V lost 6 bases, and 11 bases had no gene match. The CDR3 consists of 15 residues. Per the germline V gene, CDR1 is KGHSH and CDR2 is LQKENI. CDR3 amino acids: CASSGQVTVGNEQFF. CDR3 nucleotides: TGTGCCAGCTCGGGACAGGTTACAGTGGGGAATGAGCAGTTCTTC.

This clonotype was observed a handful of times. The chain joins TRBV7-2 to TRBJ2-1, with D uncertain. The length of the CDR3 is 14 residues. Per germline, CDR1 SGHTA and CDR2 FQGNSA. Deletions cut 2 bases from V and 0 bases from J, with 5 bases between. In nucleotides, the CDR3 is TGTGCCAGCAGCTTACACGGCTCCTACAATGAGCAGTTCTTC. It yields the protein CASSLHGSYNEQFF.

A word on this clonotype: This may come from a read error, since a much larger clone is one base off. The chain has TRBV11-2 and TRBJ2-2; D gene uncertain. V was trimmed by 5 bases and J by 2 bases, leaving 15 bases between them. Germline CDR1 and CDR2: SGHAT and FQNNGV. The CDR3 runs to 16 residues. The CDR3: CASSPDGLPNTGELFF. In nucleotides, the CDR3 is TGTGCCAGCAGCCCCGACGGGCTTCCCAACACCGGGGAGCTGTTTTTT.

This clonotype was seen repeatedly, ten times or more. This chain uses TRBV7-2 with TRBJ2-1; 14 bases match TRBD2. Germline-derived CDR1 and CDR2 are SGHTA and FQGNSA. V was clipped by 5 bases and J by 7 bases; unmatched bases: 10. CDR3 length: 17 residues. CDR3 amino acids: CASSRGTSGSFMNEQFF. The CDR3 coding sequence is TGTGCCAGCAGCCGCGGGACTAGCGGGAGTTTTATGAATGAGCAGTTCTTC.

The rearrangement joins TRBV6-2 or TRBV6-3 to TRBJ2-5; 7 bases line up with TRBD1. CDR3 size: 13 residues. V was pared by 7 bases and J by 5 bases, with 7 bases of the junction left unmatched. The germline V gene encodes CDR1 MNHEY and CDR2 SVGEGT. The CDR3 sequence is CASKTGIRETQYF. The CDR3 bases are TGTGCCAGCAAGACAGGGATCAGGGAGACCCAGTACTTC.

This clonotype was detected many times. The chain has TRBV20-1 and TRBJ2-1; 10 nucleotides match TRBD2. This CDR3 is built from 14 residues. V was clipped by 3 bases and J by 10 bases; unmatched bases: 9. CDR1 and CDR2 from the germline V gene are DFQATT and SNEGSKA (reference sequence). As DNA, the CDR3 is TGCAGTGCTAGGGCTAGCGGGAGAATCGGGGAGCAGTTCTTC. Protein: CSARASGRIGEQFF.

This clonotype was recorded a few times. The chain carries TRBV20-1 and TRBJ2-7, with 8 bases lining up with TRBD1. CDR3 size: 12 residues. The ends lost 5 bases at V and 2 bases at J; junction bases unmatched: 2. The germline CDR1 and CDR2 sequences are DFQATT and SNEGSKA (reference sequence). The CDR3: CSAPDRAYEQYF. In DNA, the CDR3 is TGCAGTGCTCCGGACAGGGCCTACGAGCAGTACTTC.

This clonotype has more than one count but fewer than ten. The CDR3 bases are TGCGCCAGCAGCTTGATACTAGCGGAACACAATGAGCAGTTCTTC. Translation gives CASSLILAEHNEQFF. The chain joins TRBV5-1 to TRBJ2-1; 8 bases agree with TRBD2. This CDR3 comprises 15 residues. Germline lookup yields CDR1 SGHRS and CDR2 YFSETQ. The V gene end was trimmed by 1 base and the J gene end by 5 bases; junction bases not matched to a gene: 5.

J is TRBJ2-3 and V is TRBV5-1; 7 bases align to TRBD1. The junction had 6 bases not matched to a gene; V was cut back by 4 bases and J by 4 bases. The V gene's germline CDR1 is SGHRS and CDR2 YFSETQ. There are 14 residues in the CDR3. The CDR3 sequence: CASSQRTGSDTQYF. The CDR3 nucleotides read TGCGCCAGCAGCCAAAGGACAGGTTCAGATACGCAGTATTTT. Based on the CDR3 plus reference TRBV5-1 and TRBJ2-3, the full variable domain is KAGVTQTPRYLIKTRGQQVTLSCSPISGHRSVSWYQQTPGQGLQFLFEYFSETQRNKGNFPGRFSGRQFSNSRSEMNVSTLELGDSALYLCASSQRTGSDTQYFGPGTRLTVL.

This clonotype has just a few counts. The rearrangement links TRBV5-4 to TRBJ2-5; 8 nucleotides match TRBD2. The CDR3 has 14 amino acids. The junction had 5 bases not matched to a gene; V was cut back by 4 bases and J by 3 bases. Germline CDR1 and CDR2: SGHNT and YYREEE (reference sequence). The CDR3 nucleotides are TGTGCCAGCAGCCGGGGGGGGGTTGAAGAGACCCAGTACTTC. Amino acids: CASSRGGVEETQYF.

About this clonotype itself: This could be a read error, since a much larger clone is one nucleotide away. The chain has TRBV29-1 and TRBJ2-3, with D unclear. Germline lookup yields CDR1 SQVTM and CDR2 ANQGSEA. The CDR3 runs to 12 residues. CDR3 DNA sequence: TGCAGCATTGAAATAAGCACAGATACGCAGTATTTT. Protein product: CSIEISTDTQYF.

This chain links TRBV20-1 with TRBJ2-5; 9 bases agree with TRBD2. Germline CDR1 is DFQATT and CDR2 is SNEGSKA (reference sequence). After removal of 2 bases from V and 5 bases from J, the junction contained 18 bases not matched to a gene. CDR3 length equals 18 residues. The CDR3 DNA reads as TGCAGTGCTAGAACGATAGCGGGAGTGGTAAAGTCGGGGGAGACCCAGTACTTC. Translated, it gives CSARTIAGVVKSGETQYF.

This clonotype has more than one count but fewer than ten. The J gene is TRBJ2-1, the V gene TRBV15, with a weak D call TRBD2 (6 bases). The germline V gene has CDR1 LNHNV and CDR2 YYDKDF (reference sequence). The V end was cut by 4 bases, the J end by 0 bases, with 16 bases between. This CDR3 contains 17 residues. The CDR3 DNA reads TGTGCCACCAGCAAGTTAAAGCGACTAGACTCCTACAATGAGCAGTTCTTC. Protein sequence: CATSKLKRLDSYNEQFF. Looking up the rest from reference TRBV15 and TRBJ2-1 gives the full variable domain: DAMVIQNPRYQVTQFGKPVTLSCSQTLNHNVMYWYQQKSSQAPKLLFHYYDKDFNNEADTPDNFQSRRPNTSFCFLDIRSPGLGDTAMYLCATSKLKRLDSYNEQFFGPGTRLTVL.

This clonotype was counted ten times or more. The chain joins TRBV6-5 to TRBJ2-2; 9 nucleotides align to TRBD1. Germline CDR1 reads MNHEY; CDR2 reads SVGAGI. The CDR3 runs to 18 residues. Trimming at V came to 4 bases and at J to 7 bases, leaving 16 bases not matched to a gene. The CDR3 region has the DNA TGTGCCAGCAGTTCGCCCATGCCCGGGACAGGGAGGATCGGGGAGCTGTTTTTT. Protein product: CASSSPMPGTGRIGELFF.

In its sample, this clonotype was seen many times. V is TRBV20-1 and J is TRBJ1-6, with a possible D match to TRBD1 (6 bases). The CDR3 loop spans 15 amino acids. Trimming took 6 bases from V and 8 from J, leaving 20 bases between them. CDR1 DFQATT and CDR2 SNEGSKA come from the germline V gene (reference sequence). CDR3 sequence reads: CSAKGSGVFDSPLHF. CDR3 in DNA: TGCAGTGCCAAGGGATCAGGGGTTTTTGATTCACCCCTCCACTTT.

This clonotype was counted many times. The chain links TRBV7-9 to TRBJ1-3; 9 positions match TRBD1. Trimming at V came to 5 bases and at J to 8 bases, leaving 7 bases not matched to a gene. The CDR3 runs to 14 residues. Per the germline V gene, CDR1 is SEHNR and CDR2 is FQNEAQ (reference sequence). CDR3 in amino acids: CASSPWTGVDTIYF. CDR3 bases: TGTGCCAGCAGCCCCTGGACAGGGGTGGACACCATATATTTT.

This clonotype was observed a few times. The chain couples TRBV7-2 to TRBJ2-2, with 7 bases aligning to TRBD1. CDR1 is SGHTA and CDR2 is FQGNSA in the germline V gene. The CDR3 loop spans 15 amino acids. V lost 5 bases and J lost 7; bases outside the gene matches: 10. The CDR3 protein is CASSSHRGSIGELFF. In DNA form, the CDR3 reads TGTGCCAGCAGCAGTCACAGGGGATCTATCGGGGAGCTGTTTTTT.

This clonotype was seen a handful of times. This sequence joins TRBV7-3 and TRBJ1-1; TRBD1 matches at 9 bases. Germline values: CDR1 SGHTA, CDR2 FQGTGA. This CDR3 has 12 residues. The J segment lost 11 bases and the V segment lost 5 bases, leaving 6 bases of the junction unmatched. DNA of the CDR3: TGTGCCAGCAGCCTTACAGGGGGCACTGCTTTCTTT. Protein sequence: CASSLTGGTAFF.

This clonotype was found a few times. V gene TRBV12-3 or TRBV12-4 combines with J gene TRBJ1-5; 7 bases line up with TRBD1. V lost 3 bases, J lost 1 base, and 3 bases stayed unmatched. The CDR3 is 15 amino acids. The CDR3 region is CASSFQGESNQPQHF. CDR3 bases: TGTGCCAGCAGTTTCCAGGGGGAAAGCAATCAGCCCCAGCATTTT.

J is TRBJ1-5 and V is TRBV6-2 or TRBV6-3; D is unclear. Germline lookup yields CDR1 MNHEY and CDR2 SVGEGT. The germline V and J ends were trimmed by 5 bases and 9 bases, with 8 bases remaining between them. The CDR3 has 11 residues. The CDR3 sequence is CASSNIGPQHF. The CDR3 coding sequence is TGTGCCAGCAGTAACATTGGGCCCCAGCATTTT.

Notes on this clonotype: A clone one base away is much larger, so this may be a read error. The J gene is TRBJ2-1, the V gene TRBV6-1; 10 bases map to TRBD2. This CDR3 spans 17 amino acids. V lost 6 bases and J lost 2; bases outside the gene matches: 10. Germline V gene data show CDR1 as MNHNS and CDR2 as SASEGT. CDR3 loop: CASSVAGGPEAYNEQFF. As DNA, the CDR3 is TGTGCCAGCAGCGTAGCGGGAGGCCCCGAGGCCTACAATGAGCAGTTCTTC.

This clonotype was seen repeatedly, ten times or more. The chain carries TRBV20-1 and TRBJ2-3; TRBD2 agrees at 8 bases. Germline-derived CDR1 and CDR2 are DFQATT and SNEGSKA (reference sequence). The CDR3 covers 15 residues. J was trimmed by 4 bases and V by 3 bases; bases with no gene match: 9. CDR3 bases: TGCAGTGCTAGCGCCCGGGAGGGAGGGTCAGATACGCAGTATTTT. This sequence encodes CSASAREGGSDTQYF.

This clonotype was seen at least ten times. This rearrangement joins TRBV2 to TRBJ2-1; D is unclear. The V gene's germline CDR1 is SNHLY and CDR2 FYNNEI. Trimming removed 5 bases from V and 5 bases from J, with 4 bases in between. The CDR3 loop spans 11 amino acids. The CDR3 DNA sequence: TGTGCCAGCAGTTACAACAATGAGCAGTTCTTC. Amino acid sequence: CASSYNNEQFF.

A few counts support this clonotype. The rearrangement uses TRBV12-3 or TRBV12-4 and TRBJ2-5; possible D gene TRBD1, 5 bases. This CDR3 contains 13 residues. The V and J ends lost 5 bases and 4 bases respectively, with 11 bases between them. The CDR3 bases are TGTGCCAGCAGTAATTGGGGCGCAGAGACCCAGTACTTC. It yields the protein CASSNWGAETQYF.

The sample holds a few counts of this clonotype. V is TRBV19 and J is TRBJ2-1; 8 nucleotides line up with TRBD1. The V segment lost 2 bases and the J segment 5 bases; nucleotides outside the gene matches: 2. The germline V gene encodes CDR1 LNHDA and CDR2 SQIVND (reference sequence). The CDR3 totals 14 residues. CDR3 sequence (DNA): TGTGCCAGTAGTATAAGGGGACAGGACAATGAGCAGTTCTTC. Translation gives CASSIRGQDNEQFF.

This clonotype was observed at least ten times. The chain joins TRBV24-1 to TRBJ2-2; no clear D gene. CDR1 and CDR2 (germline): KGHDR, SFDVKD. The V and J ends lost 3 bases and 3 bases respectively, with 7 bases between them. The CDR3 sequence is 14 residues long. CDR3 sequence: CATSDTGHTGELFF. In nucleotides, the CDR3 is TGTGCCACCAGTGATACCGGACACACCGGGGAGCTGTTTTTT.

This clonotype was detected a few times. The gene calls are TRBV5-1 and TRBJ2-3; TRBD1 matches 7 bases. The CDR3 covers 14 residues. Germline lookup yields CDR1 SGHRS and CDR2 YFSETQ. V gave up 3 bases and J gave up 3 bases; unmatched junction bases: 4. CDR3 sequence reads: CASSYTGATDTQYF. The CDR3, as DNA: TGCGCCAGCAGCTACACAGGGGCGACAGATACGCAGTATTTT.